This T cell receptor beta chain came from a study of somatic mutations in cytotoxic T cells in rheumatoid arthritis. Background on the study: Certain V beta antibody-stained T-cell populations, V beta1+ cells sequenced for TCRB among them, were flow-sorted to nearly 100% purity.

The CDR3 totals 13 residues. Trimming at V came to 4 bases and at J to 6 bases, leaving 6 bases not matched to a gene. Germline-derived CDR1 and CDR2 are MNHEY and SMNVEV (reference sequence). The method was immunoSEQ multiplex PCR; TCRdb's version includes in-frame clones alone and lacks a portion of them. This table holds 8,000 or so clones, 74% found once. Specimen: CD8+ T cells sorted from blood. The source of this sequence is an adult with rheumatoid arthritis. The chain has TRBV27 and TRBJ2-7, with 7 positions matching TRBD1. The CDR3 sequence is CASSYGPGGEQYF. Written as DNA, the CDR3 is TGTGCCAGCAGTTATGGGCCAGGGGGCGAGCAGTACTTC.